This TCR beta chain originates from a study of T-cell reconstitution after alpha-beta-depleted transplantation in children. Study results and caveats: T-cell counts and diversity at one year following transplant were attributed mainly to newly produced T cells. Several hundred rapidly expanded clones from non-depleted graft cells reportedly supplied alpha-beta T cells about two months post-transplant.

On this clonotype: Antigen: not known.

The CDR3 contains 13 residues. V was shortened by 4 bases and J by 6 bases, with 10 bases between the two germline ends. Germline-derived CDR1 and CDR2 are WNHNN and SYGVQD (reference sequence). Unique molecular identifiers were incorporated into the prepared TCRbeta library. TCRdb re-derived calls from the PCR reads in MiXCR, one entry per CDR3 protein. The sample includes about 900,000 distinct CDR3 sequences, roughly 31% of them seen just once. Sequenced here: PBMCs, mostly from graft donor cells, sampled 360 days after TCRalphabeta/CD19-depleted stem cell transplant. This chain links TRBV10-1 with TRBJ2-1; unclear D gene. The receptor was derived from a boy under two years old who had a stem cell transplant for SCID, so the T cells may come from the graft donor. The CDR3 DNA follows: TGCGCCAGCAGTGGGGTAGGATTCAATGAGCAGTTCTTC. Translation gives CASSGVGFNEQFF.